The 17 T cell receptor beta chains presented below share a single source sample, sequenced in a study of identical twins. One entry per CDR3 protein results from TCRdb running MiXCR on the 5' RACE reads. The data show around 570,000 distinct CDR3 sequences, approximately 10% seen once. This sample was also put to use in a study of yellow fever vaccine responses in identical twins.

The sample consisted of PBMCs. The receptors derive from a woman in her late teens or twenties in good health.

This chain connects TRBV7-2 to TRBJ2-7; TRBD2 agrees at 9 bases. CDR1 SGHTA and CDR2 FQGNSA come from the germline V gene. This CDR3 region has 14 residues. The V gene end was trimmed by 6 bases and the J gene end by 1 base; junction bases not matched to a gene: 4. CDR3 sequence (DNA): TGTGCCAGCAGGGTTCTAGCGGGATCCTACGAGCAGTACTTC. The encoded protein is CASRVLAGSYEQYF.

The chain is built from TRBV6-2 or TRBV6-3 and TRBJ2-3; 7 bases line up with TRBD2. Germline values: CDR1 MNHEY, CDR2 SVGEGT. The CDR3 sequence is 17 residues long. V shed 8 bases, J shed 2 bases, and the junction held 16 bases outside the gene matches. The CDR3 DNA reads TGTGCCAGCTCTCCCCTAGGCGGGAGACGCGTCACAGATACGCAGTATTTT. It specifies CASSPLGGRRVTDTQYF.

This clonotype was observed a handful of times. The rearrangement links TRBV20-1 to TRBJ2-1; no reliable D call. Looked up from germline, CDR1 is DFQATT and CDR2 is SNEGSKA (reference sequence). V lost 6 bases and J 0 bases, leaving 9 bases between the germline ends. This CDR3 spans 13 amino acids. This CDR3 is CSATKGSYNEQFF. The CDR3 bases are TGCAGTGCAACAAAGGGCTCCTACAATGAGCAGTTCTTC.

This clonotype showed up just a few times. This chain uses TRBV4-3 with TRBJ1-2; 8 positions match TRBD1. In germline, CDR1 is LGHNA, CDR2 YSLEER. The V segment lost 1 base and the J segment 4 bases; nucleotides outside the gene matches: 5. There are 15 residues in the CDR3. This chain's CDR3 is CASSQAPGTGYGYTF. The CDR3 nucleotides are TGCGCCAGCAGCCAAGCCCCCGGGACAGGCTATGGCTACACCTTC.

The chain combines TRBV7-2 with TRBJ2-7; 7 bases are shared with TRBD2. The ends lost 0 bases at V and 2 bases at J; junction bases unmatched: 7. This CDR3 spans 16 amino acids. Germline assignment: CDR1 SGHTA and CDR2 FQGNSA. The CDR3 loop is CASSLAISGLTYEQYF. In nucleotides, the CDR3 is TGTGCCAGCAGCTTAGCAATTAGCGGGCTAACCTACGAGCAGTACTTC.

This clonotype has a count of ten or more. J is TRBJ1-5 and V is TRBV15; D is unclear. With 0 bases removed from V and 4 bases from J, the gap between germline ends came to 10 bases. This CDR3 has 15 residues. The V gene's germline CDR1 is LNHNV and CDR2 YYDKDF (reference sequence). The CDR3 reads CATSRDRFVNQPQHF. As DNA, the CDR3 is TGTGCCACCAGCAGAGACCGATTTGTGAATCAGCCCCAGCATTTT.

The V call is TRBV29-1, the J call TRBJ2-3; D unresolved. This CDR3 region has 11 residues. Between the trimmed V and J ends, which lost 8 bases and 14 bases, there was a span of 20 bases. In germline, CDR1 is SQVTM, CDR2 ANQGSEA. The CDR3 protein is CSTVIGSSGYF. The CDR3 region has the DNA TGCAGCACCGTCATTGGGTCATCGGGGTATTTT.

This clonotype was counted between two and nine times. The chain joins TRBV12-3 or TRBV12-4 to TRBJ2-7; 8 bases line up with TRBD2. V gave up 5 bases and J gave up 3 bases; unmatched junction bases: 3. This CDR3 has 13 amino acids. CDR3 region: CASSSGGHYEQYF. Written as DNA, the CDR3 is TGTGCCAGCAGTAGCGGGGGACACTACGAGCAGTACTTC.

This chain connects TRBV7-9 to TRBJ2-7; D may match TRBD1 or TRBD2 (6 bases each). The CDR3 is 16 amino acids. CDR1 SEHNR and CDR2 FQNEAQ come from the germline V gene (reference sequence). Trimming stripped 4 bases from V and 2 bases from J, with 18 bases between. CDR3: CASSYQGTERAYEQYF. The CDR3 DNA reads TGTGCCAGCAGCTACCAGGGGACCGAGCGGGCCTACGAGCAGTACTTC.

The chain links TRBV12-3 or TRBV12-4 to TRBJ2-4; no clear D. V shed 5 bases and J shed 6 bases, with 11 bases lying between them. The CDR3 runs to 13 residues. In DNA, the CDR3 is TGTGCCAGCAGTGAGATAGAAGGAAACATTCAGTACTTC. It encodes CASSEIEGNIQYF.

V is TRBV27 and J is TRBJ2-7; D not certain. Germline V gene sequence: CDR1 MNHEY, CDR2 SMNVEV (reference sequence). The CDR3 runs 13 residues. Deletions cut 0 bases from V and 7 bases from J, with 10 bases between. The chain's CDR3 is CASSLSKASEQYF. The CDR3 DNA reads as TGTGCCAGCAGTTTATCCAAGGCGAGTGAGCAGTACTTC.

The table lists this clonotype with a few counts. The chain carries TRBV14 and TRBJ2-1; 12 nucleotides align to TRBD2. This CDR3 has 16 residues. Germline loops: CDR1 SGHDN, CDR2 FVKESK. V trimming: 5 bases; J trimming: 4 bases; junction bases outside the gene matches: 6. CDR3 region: CASSNLAGGPYNEQFF. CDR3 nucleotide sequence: TGTGCCAGCAGCAACCTAGCGGGAGGGCCTTACAATGAGCAGTTCTTC.

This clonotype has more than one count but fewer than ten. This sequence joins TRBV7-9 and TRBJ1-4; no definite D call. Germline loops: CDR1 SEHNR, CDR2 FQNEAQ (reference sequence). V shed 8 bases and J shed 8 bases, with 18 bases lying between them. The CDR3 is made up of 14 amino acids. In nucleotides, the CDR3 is TGTGCCAGCGGTGCTGGGCAGTTAAAAGAAAAACTGTTTTTT. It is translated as CASGAGQLKEKLFF.

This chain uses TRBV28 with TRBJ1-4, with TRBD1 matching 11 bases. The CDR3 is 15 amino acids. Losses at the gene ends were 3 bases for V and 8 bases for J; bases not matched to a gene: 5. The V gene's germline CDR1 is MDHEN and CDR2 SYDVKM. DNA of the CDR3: TGTGCCAGCAGTTTGACCGGGACAGGGGGGGAAAAACTGTTTTTT. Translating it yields CASSLTGTGGEKLFF. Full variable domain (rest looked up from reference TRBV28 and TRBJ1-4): DVKVTQSSRYLVKRTGEKVFLECVQDMDHENMFWYRQDPGLGLRLIYFSYDVKMKEKGDIPEGYSVSREKKERFSLILESASTNQTSMYLCASSLTGTGGEKLFFGSGTQLSVL.

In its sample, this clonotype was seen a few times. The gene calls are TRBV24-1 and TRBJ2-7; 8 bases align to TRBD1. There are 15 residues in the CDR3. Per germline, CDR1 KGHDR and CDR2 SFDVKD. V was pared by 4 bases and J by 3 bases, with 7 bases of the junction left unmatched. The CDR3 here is CATSESRTGSYEQYF. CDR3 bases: TGTGCCACCAGTGAATCGAGGACAGGGAGCTACGAGCAGTACTTC.

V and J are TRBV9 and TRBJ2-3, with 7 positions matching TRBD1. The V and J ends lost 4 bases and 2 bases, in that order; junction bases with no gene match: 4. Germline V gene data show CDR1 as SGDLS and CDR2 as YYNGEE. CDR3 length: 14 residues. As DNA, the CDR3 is TGTGCCAGCAGCTGGACAGGAGACACAGATACGCAGTATTTT. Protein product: CASSWTGDTDTQYF.

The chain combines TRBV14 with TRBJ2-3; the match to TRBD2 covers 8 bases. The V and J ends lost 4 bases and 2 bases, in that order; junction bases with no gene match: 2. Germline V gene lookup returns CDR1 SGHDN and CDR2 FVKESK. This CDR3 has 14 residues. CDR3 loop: CASSPGGYTDTQYF. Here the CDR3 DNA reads TGTGCCAGCAGCCCGGGGGGGTACACAGATACGCAGTATTTT.